The following is a TCR beta chain sequence with its context. Repertoires were generated with immunoSEQ multiplex PCR, while TCRdb's copy carries only in-frame clones and drops some. The top ten hold roughly 1.1% of the sample, which has around 43,000 clones, around three quarters seen once. The entry originates in a study of preoperative IRX-2 immunotherapy in early breast cancer. Treatment noted: preoperative locoregional IRX-2 cytokine immunotherapy. This phase Ib study tested locoregional IRX-2 cytokine immunotherapy given before surgery. The V end lost 1 base, the J end lost 7 bases, and 13 bases lay between the germline ends. The germline V gene has CDR1 KGHSH and CDR2 LQKENI. This CDR3 is built from 14 residues.

The TCR sequence derives from a human donor with breast cancer. Sequences were derived from tumor tissue, sampled after IRX-2 immunotherapy. The V call is TRBV18, the J call TRBJ1-1; D is perhaps TRBD1 (5 bases). The CDR3 nucleotides are TGTGCCAGCTCACCACTGGGGGAGAGCAGTGAAGCTTTCTTT. Its translation: CASSPLGESSEAFF.